This T cell receptor (beta chain) is drawn from a study of T-cell reconstitution after alpha-beta-depleted transplantation in children. This clonotype has a count of ten or more. Unique molecular identifiers were incorporated during preparation of the TCRbeta library. MiXCR, run by TCRdb on the PCR reads, gives a single entry per CDR3 protein. The data show around 94,000 distinct CDR3 sequences, 7% to 8% seen once. The V and J ends lost 1 base and 3 bases respectively, with 12 bases between them. Germline lookup yields CDR1 MNHNS and CDR2 SASEGT. The CDR3 spans 15 residues. The chain links TRBV6-1 to TRBJ1-2; possibly TRBD1 for D (5 bases). The sample in question was PBMCs, obtained before TCRalphabeta/CD19-depleted stem cell transplant. The clonotype originates from a boy aged 2 to 10 with acute lymphoblastic leukemia, due to receive a stem cell transplant. CDR3 DNA: TGTGCCAGCAGTGAAGTCCACCCAGGGCACTATGGCTACACCTTC. Its translation is CASSEVHPGHYGYTF.